Shown below are 32 T cell receptor beta chains from a single sample sequenced in a study of naive and memory T cell subsets. Ligated cDNA underwent four rounds of PCR with nested alpha and beta constant region primers and SP2. MiXCR was run by TCRdb on the UMI-ligation and nested PCR reads, yielding one entry per CDR3 protein. The table has tens of thousands of distinct CDR3 sequences, about 6% seen once. As to treatment: skin biopsy from PPD injection site in Mantoux-positive individual. TCR cDNA received a 3' ligated oligonucleotide that carried a UMI. This material consisted of skin, taken from a tuberculin skin test site. These receptors were obtained from an adult in good health.

This clonotype was picked up many times. The chain carries TRBV7-2 and TRBJ2-1; D perhaps matches TRBD2 (5 bases). Germline CDR1 is SGHTA and CDR2 is FQGNSA. The ends were cut back, 0 bases at V and 2 bases at J, with 14 bases in the middle. The CDR3 is made up of 17 amino acids. As DNA, the CDR3 is TGTGCCAGCAGCTTAGCGTTAGCGACACCCCCCTACAATGAGCAGTTCTTC. It is translated as CASSLALATPPYNEQFF. The full variable domain, rest sourced from reference TRBV7-2 and TRBJ2-1, is GAGVSQSPSNKVTEKGKDVELRCDPISGHTALYWYRQSLGQGLEFLIYFQGNSAPDKSGLPSDRFSAERTGGSVSTLTIQRTQQEDSAVYLCASSLALATPPYNEQFFGPGTRLTVL.

In this sample, this clonotype turned up many times. V gene TRBV5-6 combines with J gene TRBJ1-1; perhaps TRBD1 as D (6 bases). V lost 5 bases and J 1 base, leaving 12 bases between the germline ends. Germline V CDR1 and CDR2: SGHDT, YYEEEE. The CDR3 covers 14 residues. CDR3 region: CASRYRARNTEAFF. Here the CDR3 DNA reads TGTGCCAGCAGATACAGGGCTCGGAACACTGAAGCTTTCTTT. The whole variable domain, filled in from reference TRBV5-6 and TRBJ1-1, reads DAGVTQSPTHLIKTRGQQVTLRCSPKSGHDTVSWYQQALGQGPQFIFQYYEEEERQRGNFPDRFSGHQFPNYSSELNVNALLLGDSALYLCASRYRARNTEAFFGQGTRLTVV.

This clonotype was detected many times. V is TRBV3-1 and J is TRBJ1-1, with 7 bases identical to TRBD1. CDR1 is LGHDT, CDR2 YNNKEL, per germline (reference sequence). The CDR3 is 13 residues long. Germline trimming cut 1 base from V and 11 bases from J; bases unmatched to any gene: 7. The CDR3 loop reads CASSQASGGSAFF. The CDR3, as DNA: TGTGCCAGCAGCCAAGCCTCAGGGGGTTCGGCTTTCTTT.

The sample holds a few counts of this clonotype. The V and J genes are TRBV6-1 and TRBJ2-3; D is unresolved. V was trimmed by 2 bases and J by 8 bases, leaving 8 bases between them. The germline gives CDR1 MNHNS, CDR2 SASEGT. This CDR3 comprises 12 residues. As DNA, the CDR3 is TGTGCCAGCAGTGAAACTTGGGGTACGCAGTATTTT. Protein product: CASSETWGTQYF.

This clonotype was found a few times. The CDR3, as DNA: TGCAGTGCTCCGGCTGGAACTAGCGGGATCTACGAGCAGTACTTC. Protein product: CSAPAGTSGIYEQYF. The J gene is TRBJ2-7, the V gene TRBV20-1; 10 bases agree with TRBD2. Trimming removed 5 bases from V and 3 bases from J; junction bases left unmatched: 10. This CDR3 is built from 15 residues. Germline CDR1 is DFQATT and CDR2 is SNEGSKA (reference sequence).

This clonotype appeared a few times. The V call is TRBV20-1, the J call TRBJ2-1; 11 bases align to TRBD2. V trimming: 5 bases; J trimming: 0 bases; junction bases outside the gene matches: 6. CDR1 and CDR2 from the germline V gene are DFQATT and SNEGSKA (reference sequence). The length of the CDR3 is 16 residues. The CDR3 DNA reads as TGCAGTGCTCTTTCGCTAGCGGGAGGCTCCTACAATGAGCAGTTCTTC. Amino acid sequence: CSALSLAGGSYNEQFF.

In its sample, this clonotype was seen many times. The V and J genes are TRBV28 and TRBJ2-5, with 10 bases identical to TRBD2. The CDR3 is 15 amino acids. The germline gives CDR1 MDHEN, CDR2 SYDVKM. The V and J ends lost 4 bases and 5 bases, in that order; junction bases with no gene match: 7. The DNA of the CDR3 is TGTGCCAGCAGTTCGCTAGCGGGAGCTGGGGAGACCCAGTACTTC. This encodes CASSSLAGAGETQYF. Full variable domain (outside the CDR3, taken from reference TRBV28 and TRBJ2-5): DVKVTQSSRYLVKRTGEKVFLECVQDMDHENMFWYRQDPGLGLRLIYFSYDVKMKEKGDIPEGYSVSREKKERFSLILESASTNQTSMYLCASSSLAGAGETQYFGPGTRLLVL.

This clonotype was detected a few times. The genes are TRBV15 and TRBJ2-7; a weak D match, TRBD1 (6 bases). The V gene's germline CDR1 is LNHNV and CDR2 YYDKDF (reference sequence). V was clipped by 0 bases and J by 1 base, with 13 bases between them. The CDR3 consists of 16 residues. The CDR3 DNA sequence: TGTGCCACCAGCAGAGAGGTGGGGGCCCCATCCTACGAGCAGTACTTC. Translated: CATSREVGAPSYEQYF. The whole variable domain, filled in from reference TRBV15 and TRBJ2-7, reads DAMVIQNPRYQVTQFGKPVTLSCSQTLNHNVMYWYQQKSSQAPKLLFHYYDKDFNNEADTPDNFQSRRPNTSFCFLDIRSPGLGDTAMYLCATSREVGAPSYEQYFGPGTRLTVT.

The chain links TRBV7-9 to TRBJ1-1, with TRBD1 matching 9 bases. The germline CDR1 and CDR2 sequences are SEHNR and FQNEAQ (reference sequence). The CDR3 is 15 residues long. The ends lost 4 bases at V and 5 bases at J; junction bases unmatched: 8. CDR3 protein: CASSSWDREGTEAFF. The DNA of the CDR3 is TGTGCCAGCAGCTCCTGGGACAGGGAGGGAACTGAAGCTTTCTTT.

This chain joins TRBV19 and TRBJ1-1; no definite D call. This CDR3 is 14 amino acids long. V was shortened by 4 bases and J by 1 base, with 10 bases between the two germline ends. Germline V gene lookup returns CDR1 LNHDA and CDR2 SQIVND (reference sequence). CDR3 DNA sequence: TGTGCCAGTAGTACCCAGACTCCGAACACTGAAGCTTTCTTT. Residues: CASSTQTPNTEAFF.

This chain connects TRBV6-2 or TRBV6-3 to TRBJ1-5, with D possibly TRBD1 on 5 matching bases. The V end was cut by 6 bases, the J end by 6 bases, with 12 bases between. The CDR3 consists of 13 residues. In germline, CDR1 is MNHEY, CDR2 SVGEGT. The CDR3 sequence: CASRGVQGQPQHF. CDR3 bases: TGTGCCAGCAGGGGGGTTCAGGGTCAGCCCCAGCATTTT.

This clonotype was seen repeatedly, ten times or more. The rearrangement links TRBV6-2 or TRBV6-3 to TRBJ1-5; no firm D call. Germline V lookup: CDR1 MNHEY, CDR2 SVGEGT. Trimming took off 2 bases at V and 0 bases at J, with 5 bases between the two ends. This CDR3 is 14 amino acids long. The CDR3 sequence: CASSYLSSNQPQHF. The CDR3 DNA reads TGTGCCAGCAGTTACCTGTCTAGCAATCAGCCCCAGCATTTT.

The table lists this clonotype with many counts. The chain links TRBV25-1 to TRBJ2-1, with 9 bases lining up with TRBD2. Germline CDR1 is MGHDK and CDR2 is SYGVNS. This CDR3 contains 18 residues. V trimming: 3 bases; J trimming: 0 bases; junction bases outside the gene matches: 9. The CDR3 DNA follows: TGTGCCAGCAGTGATGTTAGCGGGAGCAGAAGCTCCTACAATGAGCAGTTCTTC. This encodes CASSDVSGSRSSYNEQFF. Filled out from reference TRBV25-1 and TRBJ2-1, the complete variable domain reads EADIYQTPRYLVIGTGKKITLECSQTMGHDKMYWYQQDPGMELHLIHYSYGVNSTEKGDLSSESTVSRIRTEHFPLTLESARPSHTSQYLCASSDVSGSRSSYNEQFFGPGTRLTVL.

The chain is built from TRBV18 and TRBJ1-1; D possibly corresponds to TRBD1 (5 bases). The CDR3 has 17 residues. Germline CDR1 and CDR2: KGHSH and LQKENI. The V and J ends lost 2 bases and 3 bases respectively, with 19 bases between them. CDR3 coding DNA: TGTGCCAGCTCACCAATACAAATTATCCGAGGGGACACTGAAGCTTTCTTT. Protein: CASSPIQIIRGDTEAFF.

This clonotype was seen repeatedly, ten times or more. The J gene is TRBJ1-1, the V gene TRBV5-4, with no clear D. V gave up 0 bases and J gave up 2 bases, with 11 bases separating them. Germline V CDR1 and CDR2: SGHNT, YYREEE (reference sequence). The CDR3 is 15 residues long. CDR3 sequence: CASSLEQGVNTEAFF. CDR3 coding DNA: TGTGCCAGCAGCTTGGAACAAGGAGTCAACACTGAAGCTTTCTTT.

This clonotype was observed many times. The chain carries TRBV5-6 and TRBJ2-4, with TRBD2 identical over 11 bases. The CDR3 is 18 amino acids. V lost 3 bases, J lost 2 bases, and 10 bases stayed unmatched. Germline V gene data show CDR1 as SGHDT and CDR2 as YYEEEE. The CDR3 DNA reads as TGTGCCAGCAGCTCATCCATAGCGGGAGGGCCATCCAAAAACATTCAGTACTTC. Translation gives CASSSSIAGGPSKNIQYF. The full variable domain, with the rest looked up from reference TRBV5-6 and TRBJ2-4, is DAGVTQSPTHLIKTRGQQVTLRCSPKSGHDTVSWYQQALGQGPQFIFQYYEEEERQRGNFPDRFSGHQFPNYSSELNVNALLLGDSALYLCASSSSIAGGPSKNIQYFGAGTRLSVL.

Many counts were recorded for this clonotype. V gene TRBV20-1 combines with J gene TRBJ2-3, with 12 bases that match TRBD2. The CDR3 runs to 15 residues. Germline CDR1 DFQATT, CDR2 SNEGSKA (reference sequence). Losses at the gene ends were 6 bases for V and 5 bases for J; bases not matched to a gene: 9. The chain's CDR3 is CSATRLAGARDTQYF. The CDR3 nucleotides are TGCAGTGCGACACGACTAGCGGGAGCAAGAGATACGCAGTATTTT.

Turning to this clonotype: A much larger clone differs by one base, so this may be a read error. CDR3 in DNA: TGTGTCAGCAGCTTGGGCGCAAGTAACTACGAGCAGTACTTC. Amino acids: CVSSLGASNYEQYF. The chain joins TRBV5-6 to TRBJ2-7; no clear D gene. The germline V gene encodes CDR1 SGHDT and CDR2 YYEEEE. This CDR3 has 14 residues. Supplemented by reference TRBV5-6 and TRBJ2-7, the full variable domain reads DAGVTQSPTHLIKTRGQQVTLRCSPKSGHDTVSWYQQALGQGPQFIFQYYEEEERQRGNFPDRFSGHQFPNYSSELNVNALLLGDSALYLCVSSLGASNYEQYFGPGTRLTVT.

This clonotype came up a few times. This chain links TRBV5-6 with TRBJ2-1; D not certain. The CDR3 loop spans 15 amino acids. Germline assignment: CDR1 SGHDT and CDR2 YYEEEE. Trimming took 0 bases from V and 1 from J, leaving 8 bases between them. CDR3 amino acids: CASSLEVESYNEQFF. The CDR3 DNA reads as TGTGCCAGCAGCTTGGAGGTAGAGTCCTACAATGAGCAGTTCTTC. The complete variable domain, with remaining parts taken from reference TRBV5-6 and TRBJ2-1, reads DAGVTQSPTHLIKTRGQQVTLRCSPKSGHDTVSWYQQALGQGPQFIFQYYEEEERQRGNFPDRFSGHQFPNYSSELNVNALLLGDSALYLCASSLEVESYNEQFFGPGTRLTVL.

This clonotype is medium-sized (0.01 to 0.1%) in the sample. The genes are TRBV7-6 and TRBJ2-7, with TRBD2 identical over 9 bases. The CDR3 extends over 15 amino acids. V gave up 4 bases and J gave up 5 bases; unmatched junction bases: 9. Germline lookup yields CDR1 SGHVS and CDR2 FNYEAQ. The CDR3 reads CASSSLSGSGHEQYF. In DNA, the CDR3 is TGTGCCAGCAGCTCCCTTAGCGGGAGTGGACACGAGCAGTACTTC. Supplemented by reference TRBV7-6 and TRBJ2-7, the full variable domain reads GAGVSQSPRYKVTKRGQDVALRCDPISGHVSLYWYRQALGQGPEFLTYFNYEAQQDKSGLPNDRFSAERPEGSISTLTIQRTEQRDSAMYRCASSSLSGSGHEQYFGPGTRLTVT.

The chain recombines TRBV20-1 with TRBJ2-1, with D maybe TRBD2 (5 bases). The CDR3 has 14 residues. Trimming removed 6 bases at V and 0 bases at J, with 12 bases between. The germline CDR1 and CDR2 sequences are DFQATT and SNEGSKA (reference sequence). The CDR3 DNA is TGCAGTGCGTATACTAGAAGCTCCTACAATGAGCAGTTCTTC. This gives the protein CSAYTRSSYNEQFF.

This clonotype was seen repeatedly, ten times or more. CDR3 residues: CASSQLGSSYEQYF. The CDR3 DNA reads TGCGCCAGCAGCCAATTAGGGAGCTCCTACGAGCAGTACTTC. This chain links TRBV5-1 with TRBJ2-7, with a possible D match to TRBD2 (5 bases). The V and J ends lost 4 bases and 0 bases respectively, with 11 bases between them. The CDR3 contains 14 residues. Per germline, CDR1 SGHRS and CDR2 YFSETQ. Together with reference TRBV5-1 and TRBJ2-7, the CDR3 gives the full variable domain: KAGVTQTPRYLIKTRGQQVTLSCSPISGHRSVSWYQQTPGQGLQFLFEYFSETQRNKGNFPGRFSGRQFSNSRSEMNVSTLELGDSALYLCASSQLGSSYEQYFGPGTRLTVT.

Ten or more counts support this clonotype. This chain connects TRBV6-2 or TRBV6-3 to TRBJ2-1, with 11 nucleotides matching TRBD2. The CDR3 has 15 amino acids. The germline V gene encodes CDR1 MNHEY and CDR2 SVGEGT. Trimming removed 8 bases from V and 7 bases from J; junction bases left unmatched: 10. The chain's CDR3 is CASRRGTSGSNEQFF. The CDR3 bases are TGTGCCAGCCGACGGGGGACTAGCGGCTCTAATGAGCAGTTCTTC.

This clonotype was observed many times. The J gene is TRBJ1-2, the V gene TRBV20-1; TRBD1 matches 7 bases. Per germline, CDR1 DFQATT and CDR2 SNEGSKA (reference sequence). The V segment lost 0 bases and the J segment 3 bases; nucleotides outside the gene matches: 7. The CDR3 totals 15 residues. Written as DNA, the CDR3 is TGCAGTGCTAGAGATAGAGGGGGCGCCGACTATGGCTACACCTTC. Translating it yields CSARDRGGADYGYTF.

At least ten counts were recorded for this clonotype. The chain carries TRBV28 and TRBJ1-5; D possibly corresponds to TRBD1 (5 bases). There are 15 residues in the CDR3. Germline CDR1 is MDHEN and CDR2 is SYDVKM. Trimming removed 2 bases at V and 5 bases at J, with 13 bases between. The CDR3 loop is CASSLVLRGDQPQHF. As DNA, the CDR3 is TGTGCCAGCAGTTTAGTTCTGAGGGGTGATCAGCCCCAGCATTTT. Using reference TRBV28 and TRBJ1-5 for the parts outside the CDR3, the full variable domain is DVKVTQSSRYLVKRTGEKVFLECVQDMDHENMFWYRQDPGLGLRLIYFSYDVKMKEKGDIPEGYSVSREKKERFSLILESASTNQTSMYLCASSLVLRGDQPQHFGDGTRLSIL.

This clonotype was observed at least ten times. CDR3 residues: CASSLGGWGLAGEWQFF. CDR3 sequence (DNA): TGTGCCAGCAGCTTAGGGGGGTGGGGACTAGCGGGAGAGTGGCAGTTCTTC. The chain combines TRBV7-8 with TRBJ2-1; TRBD2 matches 14 bases. The CDR3 consists of 17 residues. Unmatched junction bases numbered 11, after V lost 1 base and J lost 12 bases. Germline V CDR1 and CDR2: SGHVS, FQNEAQ.

This clonotype has ten or more counts. The chain is built from TRBV2 and TRBJ1-3; a weak D match, TRBD1 (6 bases). V lost 4 bases and J lost 2, with 6 bases in between. The CDR3 loop spans 13 amino acids. Looked up from germline, CDR1 is SNHLY and CDR2 is FYNNEI. CDR3 DNA sequence: TGTGCCAGCAGTGGGGACACTGGAAACACCATATATTTT. This translates into CASSGDTGNTIYF.

In this sample, this clonotype turned up many times. J is TRBJ2-1 and V is TRBV7-2; either TRBD1 or TRBD2 may supply D (6 bases each). This CDR3 region has 13 residues. The germline CDR1 and CDR2 sequences are SGHTA and FQGNSA. Deletions cut 2 bases from V and 10 bases from J, with 12 bases between. For the CDR3, the DNA is TGTGCCAGCAGCTTATATCAGGGGAGGGAGCAGTTCTTC. Encoded protein: CASSLYQGREQFF. Drawing the rest from reference TRBV7-2 and TRBJ2-1, the complete variable domain is GAGVSQSPSNKVTEKGKDVELRCDPISGHTALYWYRQSLGQGLEFLIYFQGNSAPDKSGLPSDRFSAERTGGSVSTLTIQRTQQEDSAVYLCASSLYQGREQFFGPGTRLTVL.

Relative to its sample, this clonotype is medium-sized. The V gene is TRBV6-1, the J gene TRBJ2-7; 10 bases map to TRBD2. V shed 6 bases and J 0 bases; nucleotides not matched to a gene: 5. Germline CDR1 reads MNHNS; CDR2 reads SASEGT. The CDR3 runs 15 residues. The CDR3 bases are TGTGCCAGCAGCGTTAGCGGGAGGACCTCCTACGAGCAGTACTTC. It is translated as CASSVSGRTSYEQYF.

The chain employs TRBV11-1 and TRBJ2-1, with 13 bases that match TRBD2. Germline trimming cut 7 bases from V and 0 bases from J; bases unmatched to any gene: 9. The CDR3 covers 18 residues. CDR1 and CDR2 (germline): SGHAT, FQDESV (reference sequence). The CDR3 spells CASIPTSGRRSSYNEQFF. CDR3 coding DNA: TGTGCCAGCATCCCGACTAGCGGGAGGCGAAGCTCCTACAATGAGCAGTTCTTC.

This clonotype was counted at least ten times. V gene TRBV3-1 combines with J gene TRBJ2-1; 11 nucleotides line up with TRBD2. V dropped 4 bases and J dropped 8; count of bases not matched to a gene: 7. CDR3 length: 15 residues. CDR1 is LGHDT and CDR2 is YNNKEL in the germline V gene (reference sequence). The DNA of the CDR3 is TGTGCCAGCAGCCGCCTTACTAGCGGGAGTGATGAGCAGTTCTTC. This encodes CASSRLTSGSDEQFF.

This clonotype was seen a few times. The chain has TRBV6-2 or TRBV6-3 and TRBJ2-1, with 8 bases aligning to TRBD2. The germline V gene encodes CDR1 MNHEY and CDR2 SVGEGT. This CDR3 spans 16 amino acids. V lost 5 bases and J lost 4; bases outside the gene matches: 10. The CDR3 nucleotides are TGTGCCAGCAGTGCCCCAATAGCGGGATCGTACAATGAGCAGTTCTTC. This translates into CASSAPIAGSYNEQFF.